This entry lists 2 T cell receptor beta chains sequenced from one sample in a study of T cell repertoires in cytomegalovirus infection. TCRdb reprocessed the reads with MiXCR, giving one entry per CDR3 protein. This table has 200,000 or so distinct CDR3 sequences, approximately 38% appearing once. Which antigens these TCRs recognize remains unknown. The specimen comprised CD8+ T cells from cultured PBMCs, sampled from culture after CMV antigen stimulation. The receptors stem from a human donor in good health (CMV status not recorded). Some clones in this sample may be carry-over from other donors' samples.

The V call is TRBV6-4, the J call TRBJ2-1; 8 nucleotides align to TRBD2. Germline-derived CDR1 and CDR2 are MRHNA and SNTAGT. The CDR3 contains 19 residues. V shed 0 bases, J shed 0 bases, and the junction held 10 bases outside the gene matches. CDR3 residues: CASSDSTTSAPSSYNEQFF. CDR3 DNA sequence: TGTGCCAGCAGTGACTCCACGACTAGCGCTCCTAGCTCCTACAATGAGCAGTTCTTC.

V is TRBV5-4 and J is TRBJ2-3; 8 bases fit TRBD1. Unmatched junction bases numbered 6, after V lost 2 bases and J lost 4 bases. The CDR3 contains 15 residues. CDR1 is SGHNT and CDR2 is YYREEE in the germline V gene (reference sequence). The DNA for the CDR3 is TGTGCCAGCAGCTTAAAGGACAGGGACTCAGATACGCAGTATTTT. Its protein is CASSLKDRDSDTQYF.